These T cell receptor beta chains were read from a single sample in a study of technical replicates of blood from a few donors. The repertoire was sequenced with immunoSEQ multiplex PCR; TCRdb's copy has only in-frame clones and lacks some. The sample contains roughly 68,000 clones, roughly 90% of which appear only once. The sample comprised PBMCs. These receptors came from a human donor in good health. Some clones in this sample may be carry-over from other donors' samples. Each CDR3 is given with its conserved first and last residue. D genes are given only for firm matches. Clone size is not always given. Where it is, it says once, few, many or a class for expanded clones.

NA | NA | TRBJ2-1 | TRBV7-2 | 15 | CASSSTAGLYNEQFF | TGTGCCAGCAGCTCAACGGCGGGACTGTACAATGAGCAGTTCTTC
TRBD1 | NA | TRBJ1-2 | TRBV4-1 | 15 | CASSLRTGGSYGYTF | TGCGCCAGCAGCCTAAGGACAGGTGGTAGCTATGGCTACACCTTC
TRBD1 | NA | TRBJ2-1 | TRBV27 | 14 | CASSPRTGYNEQFF | TGTGCCAGCAGTCCCCGGACAGGATACAATGAGCAGTTCTTC
NA | NA | TRBJ2-7 | TRBV4-2 | 14 | CASSQDSGRDEQYF | TGTGCCAGCAGCCAAGATTCAGGGCGCGACGAGCAGTACTTC
NA | NA | TRBJ2-7 | TRBV5-6 | 13 | CASRQKSRPRQYF | TGTGCCAGCAGACAGAAGAGTCGCCCACGTCAGTACTTC
NA | NA | TRBJ2-7 | TRBV7-3 | 15 | CASSPRVLISYEQYF | TGTGCCAGCAGCCCCCGGGTCCTGATATCCTACGAGCAGTACTTC
TRBD2 | NA | TRBJ2-1 | TRBV6-4 | 16 | CASSDSPAGGLNEQFF | TGTGCCAGCAGTGACTCCCCGGCGGGAGGTCTCAATGAGCAGTTCTTC
NA | once | TRBJ2-1 | TRBV7-3 | 14 | CASSPRGGRNEQFF | TGTGCCAGCAGCCCGCGTGGAGGGCGAAATGAGCAGTTCTTC
NA | NA | TRBJ2-7 | TRBV5-1 | 15 | CASSTGAGSSYEQYF | TGCGCCAGCAGCACCGGGGCGGGGAGCTCCTACGAGCAGTACTTC
NA | NA | TRBJ1-1 | TRBV5-5 | 12 | CASSTTGDVAFF | TGTGCCAGCAGTACCACAGGCGACGTGGCTTTCTTT
TRBD1 | NA | TRBJ1-4 | TRBV5-4 | 14 | CASSFATGTEKLFF | TGTGCCAGCAGCTTTGCGACAGGGACTGAAAAACTGTTTTTT
TRBD2 | NA | TRBJ2-5 | TRBV5-4 | 14 | CASSLVERGGTQYF | TGTGCCAGCAGCTTGGTGGAGCGGGGGGGGACCCAGTACTTC
TRBD1 | once | TRBJ2-7 | TRBV15 | 14 | CATSVDRGSYEQYF | TGTGCCACCAGCGTGGACAGGGGCTCCTACGAGCAGTACTTC
TRBD1 | NA | TRBJ2-7 | TRBV30 | 14 | CAGDRGLQRAEQYF | TGTGCCGGGGACAGGGGGCTTCAGCGAGCAGAGCAGTACTTC
TRBD2 | NA | TRBJ2-3 | TRBV2 | 14 | CASSASGSGDTQYF | TGTGCCAGCAGTGCTAGCGGGAGCGGTGATACGCAGTATTTT
TRBD2 | NA | TRBJ2-3 | TRBV7-8 | 17 | CASRPGLAGGRTDTQYF | TGTGCCAGCAGACCCGGACTAGCGGGGGGGCGGACAGATACGCAGTATTTT
NA | NA | TRBJ1-5 | TRBV2 | 15 | CASRNSEGGNQPQHF | TGTGCCAGCAGGAATTCTGAGGGGGGCAATCAGCCCCAGCATTTT
TRBD2 | NA | TRBJ2-1 | TRBV7-2 | 14 | CASSGGGSYNEQFF | TGTGCCAGCAGCGGGGGAGGGTCCTACAATGAGCAGTTCTTC
TRBD1 | NA | TRBJ2-1 | TRBV7-3 | 16 | CASSSRTGPAKNEQFF | TGTGCCAGCAGCTCCCGGACAGGGCCGGCGAAGAATGAGCAGTTCTTC
NA | NA | TRBJ2-3 | TRBV9 | 15 | CASSVGTSEADTQYF | TGTGCCAGCAGCGTAGGAACTAGTGAGGCAGATACGCAGTATTTT
TRBD1 | once | TRBJ1-6 | TRBV4-3 | 16 | CASSQSKGTANSPLHF | TGCGCCAGCAGCCAGTCAAAAGGGACAGCTAATTCACCCCTCCACTTT
NA | NA | TRBJ2-3 | TRBV15 | 14 | CATARGRGTDTQYF | TGTGCCACCGCCAGGGGGCGGGGGACAGATACGCAGTATTTT
NA | NA | TRBJ1-3 | TRBV7-9 | 14 | CASSLVNSGNTIYF | TGTGCCAGCAGCTTAGTTAACTCTGGAAACACCATATATTTT
TRBD2 | NA | TRBJ2-7 | TRBV19 | 13 | CASHGEGSAEQYF | TGTGCCAGTCATGGGGAGGGGTCTGCCGAGCAGTACTTC
TRBD1 | NA | TRBJ1-5 | TRBV2 | 18 | CASRDPGQGPASNQPQHF | TGTGCCAGCAGGGATCCGGGACAGGGCCCGGCTAGCAATCAGCCCCAGCATTTT
NA | NA | TRBJ1-2 | TRBV6-5 | 14 | CASSYDRRAGGYTF | TGTGCCAGCAGTTACGATAGGCGGGCCGGAGGCTACACCTTC
TRBD1 | NA | TRBJ1-5 | TRBV7-9 | 14 | CASSFTGDNQPQHF | TGTGCCAGCAGCTTCACAGGGGACAATCAGCCCCAGCATTTT
TRBD2 | NA | TRBJ2-5 | TRBV11-1 | 13 | CASSRGLGETQYF | TGTGCCAGCAGCAGGGGACTAGGCGAGACCCAGTACTTC
NA | NA | TRBJ1-4 | TRBV6-5 | 15 | CASRSTEGVQEKLFF | TGTGCCAGCAGAAGTACTGAGGGGGTGCAAGAAAAACTGTTTTTT
TRBD1 | NA | TRBJ2-7 | TRBV4-1 | 15 | CASSQGQGDSYEQYF | TGCGCCAGCAGCCAAGGACAGGGGGACTCCTACGAGCAGTACTTC
TRBD2 | NA | TRBJ2-1 | TRBV5-1 | 14 | CASTAGGGYNEQFF | TGCGCCAGCACCGCTGGGGGGGGCTACAATGAGCAGTTCTTC
TRBD1 | NA | TRBJ2-3 | TRBV14 | 15 | CASSYRTGGTDTQYF | TGTGCCAGCAGCTACCGGACAGGGGGCACAGATACGCAGTATTTT
NA | NA | TRBJ2-2 | TRBV4-3 | 13 | CASSQDRAGELFF | TGCGCCAGCAGCCAAGATCGGGCCGGGGAGCTGTTTTTT
TRBD2 | NA | TRBJ2-5 | TRBV11-2 | 15 | CASSLTRRGGETQYF | TGTGCCAGCAGCTTAACCAGGCGGGGGGGCGAGACCCAGTACTTC
NA | NA | TRBJ1-5 | TRBV7-2 | 15 | CASSLVSSPNQPQHF | TGTGCCAGCAGCTTAGTCTCTTCCCCGAATCAGCCCCAGCATTTT
NA | once | TRBJ1-4 | TRBV4-3 | 15 | CASSQGTVRNEKLFF | TGCGCCAGCAGCCAAGGGACAGTCAGGAATGAAAAACTGTTTTTT
NA | NA | TRBJ2-1 | TRBV7-2 | 16 | CASSLYQVRGSNEQFF | TGTGCCAGCAGCCTGTACCAGGTTAGGGGTTCCAATGAGCAGTTCTTC
TRBD1 | once | TRBJ1-1 | TRBV5-1 | 14 | CASSSRTGGTEAFF | TGCGCCAGCAGCTCGCGGACAGGGGGAACTGAAGCTTTCTTT
TRBD2 | NA | TRBJ2-1 | TRBV7-6 | 16 | CASSLTSRTSSNEQFF | TGTGCCAGCAGCCTTACCTCCCGGACTAGCTCCAATGAGCAGTTCTTC
NA | NA | TRBJ1-4 | TRBV6-5 | 15 | CASSYSGGWNEKLFF | TGTGCCAGCAGTTACTCTGGAGGGTGGAATGAAAAACTGTTTTTT
TRBD1 | NA | TRBJ1-2 | TRBV30 | 14 | CAWRDAGQGRRYTF | TGTGCCTGGAGGGATGCGGGACAGGGTAGGCGCTACACCTTC
NA | NA | TRBJ1-5 | TRBV6-5 | 15 | CASGGGGVSNQPQHF | TGTGCCAGCGGGGGTGGAGGGGTTAGTAATCAGCCCCAGCATTTT
NA | NA | TRBJ2-2 | TRBV30 | 14 | CAWSGGQNTGELFF | TGTGCCTGGAGCGGCGGACAGAACACCGGGGAGCTGTTTTTT
TRBD1 | NA | TRBJ1-5 | TRBV7-9 | 15 | CASSFGTGRDQPQHF | TGTGCCAGCAGCTTTGGGACAGGGCGAGATCAGCCCCAGCATTTT
NA | NA | TRBJ1-2 | TRBV29-1 | 14 | CSVEDREVILYHTF | TGCAGCGTTGAAGATCGGGAAGTGATTCTTTATCACACCTTC
NA | NA | TRBJ1-1 | TRBV4-1 | 15 | CASSQDPGTGGRAFF | TGCGCCAGCAGCCAAGATCCGGGTACGGGGGGAAGGGCTTTCTTT